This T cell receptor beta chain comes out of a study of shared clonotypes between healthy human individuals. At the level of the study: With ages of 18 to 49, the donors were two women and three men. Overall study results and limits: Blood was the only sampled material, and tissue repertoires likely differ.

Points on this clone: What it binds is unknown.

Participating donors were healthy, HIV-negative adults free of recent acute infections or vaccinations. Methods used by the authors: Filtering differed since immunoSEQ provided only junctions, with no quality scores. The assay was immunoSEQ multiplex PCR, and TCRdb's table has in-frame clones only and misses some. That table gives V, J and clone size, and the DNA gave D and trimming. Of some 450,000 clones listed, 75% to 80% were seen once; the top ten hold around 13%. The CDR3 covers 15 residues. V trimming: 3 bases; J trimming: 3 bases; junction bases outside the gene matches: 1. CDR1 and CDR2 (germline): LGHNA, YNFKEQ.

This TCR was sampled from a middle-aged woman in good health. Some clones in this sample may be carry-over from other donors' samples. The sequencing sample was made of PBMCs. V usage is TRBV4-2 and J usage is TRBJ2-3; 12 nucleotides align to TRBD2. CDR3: CASSQTSGRTDTQYF. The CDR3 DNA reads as TGTGCCAGCAGCCAGACTAGCGGGAGAACAGATACGCAGTATTTT.